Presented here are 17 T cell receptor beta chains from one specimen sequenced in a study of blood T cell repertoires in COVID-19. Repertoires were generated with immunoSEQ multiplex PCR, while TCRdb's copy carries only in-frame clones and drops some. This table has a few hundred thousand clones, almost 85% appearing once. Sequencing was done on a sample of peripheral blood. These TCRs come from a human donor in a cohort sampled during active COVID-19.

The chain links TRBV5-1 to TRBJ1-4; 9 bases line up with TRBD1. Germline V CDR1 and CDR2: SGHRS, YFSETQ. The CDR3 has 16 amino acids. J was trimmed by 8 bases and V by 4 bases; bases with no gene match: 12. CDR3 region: CASSPARDRAREKLFF. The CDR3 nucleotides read TGCGCCAGCAGCCCCGCCCGGGACAGGGCGAGGGAAAAACTGTTTTTT.

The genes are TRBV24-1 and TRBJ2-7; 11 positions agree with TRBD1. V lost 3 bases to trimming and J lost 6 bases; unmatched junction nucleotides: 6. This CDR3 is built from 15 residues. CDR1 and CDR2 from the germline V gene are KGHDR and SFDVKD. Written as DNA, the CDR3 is TGTGCCACCAGTGATGCAGGGACAGGGGGACTCGAGCAGTACTTC. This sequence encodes CATSDAGTGGLEQYF.

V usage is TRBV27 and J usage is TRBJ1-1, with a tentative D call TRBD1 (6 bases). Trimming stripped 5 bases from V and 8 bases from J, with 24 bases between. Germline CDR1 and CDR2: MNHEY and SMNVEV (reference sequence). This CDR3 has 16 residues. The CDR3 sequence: CASSPPGQLWQGEAFF. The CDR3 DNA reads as TGTGCCAGCAGTCCCCCAGGACAGCTCTGGCAGGGAGAAGCTTTCTTT.

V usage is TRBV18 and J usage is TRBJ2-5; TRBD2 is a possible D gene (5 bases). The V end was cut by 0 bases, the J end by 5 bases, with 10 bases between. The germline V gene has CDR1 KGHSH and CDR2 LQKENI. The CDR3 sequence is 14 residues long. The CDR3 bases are TGTGCCAGCTCACCACCGACTACCGCCGAGACCCAGTACTTC. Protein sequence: CASSPPTTAETQYF.

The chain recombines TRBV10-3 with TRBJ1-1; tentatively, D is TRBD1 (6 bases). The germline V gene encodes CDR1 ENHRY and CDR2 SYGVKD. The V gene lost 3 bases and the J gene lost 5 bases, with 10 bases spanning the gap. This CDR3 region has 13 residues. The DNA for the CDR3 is TGTGCCATCAGTGACCCAGGGGTAACTGAAGCTTTCTTT. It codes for CAISDPGVTEAFF.

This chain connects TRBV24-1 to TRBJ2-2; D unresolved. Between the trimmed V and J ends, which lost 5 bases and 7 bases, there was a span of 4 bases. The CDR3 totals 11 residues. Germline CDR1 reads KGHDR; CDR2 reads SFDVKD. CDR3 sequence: CATSAVGELFF. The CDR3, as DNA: TGTGCCACCAGTGCCGTCGGGGAGCTGTTTTTT.

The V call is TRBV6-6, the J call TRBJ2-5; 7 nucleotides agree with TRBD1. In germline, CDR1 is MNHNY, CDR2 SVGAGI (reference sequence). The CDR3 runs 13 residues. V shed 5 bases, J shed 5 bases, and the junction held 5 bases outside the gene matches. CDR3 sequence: CASSKQGWETQYF. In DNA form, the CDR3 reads TGTGCCAGCAGTAAACAGGGGTGGGAGACCCAGTACTTC.

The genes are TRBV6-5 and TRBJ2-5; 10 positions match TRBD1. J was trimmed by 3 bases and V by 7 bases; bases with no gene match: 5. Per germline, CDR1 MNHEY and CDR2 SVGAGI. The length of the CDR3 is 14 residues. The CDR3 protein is CASNRGTGEETQYF. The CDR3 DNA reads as TGTGCCAGCAATAGGGGGACAGGGGAAGAGACCCAGTACTTC.

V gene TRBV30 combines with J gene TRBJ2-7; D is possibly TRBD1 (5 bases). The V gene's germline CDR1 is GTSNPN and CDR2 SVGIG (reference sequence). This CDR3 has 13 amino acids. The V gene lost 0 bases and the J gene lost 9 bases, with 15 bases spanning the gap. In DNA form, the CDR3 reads TGTGCCTGGAGTGTACAGCAGGGTACCTCGCAGTACTTC. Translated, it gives CAWSVQQGTSQYF.

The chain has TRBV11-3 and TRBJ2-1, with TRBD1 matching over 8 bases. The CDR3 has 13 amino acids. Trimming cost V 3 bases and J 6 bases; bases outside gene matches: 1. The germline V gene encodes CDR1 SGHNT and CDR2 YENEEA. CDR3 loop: CASSFTGGNEQFF. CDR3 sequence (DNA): TGTGCCAGCAGCTTTACAGGGGGCAATGAGCAGTTCTTC.

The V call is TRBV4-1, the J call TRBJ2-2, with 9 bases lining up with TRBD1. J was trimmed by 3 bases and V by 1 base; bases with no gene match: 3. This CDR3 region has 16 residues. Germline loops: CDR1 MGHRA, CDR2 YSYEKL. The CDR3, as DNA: TGCGCCAGCAGCCAAGGCGGACAGGGGTACACCGGGGAGCTGTTTTTT. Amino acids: CASSQGGQGYTGELFF.

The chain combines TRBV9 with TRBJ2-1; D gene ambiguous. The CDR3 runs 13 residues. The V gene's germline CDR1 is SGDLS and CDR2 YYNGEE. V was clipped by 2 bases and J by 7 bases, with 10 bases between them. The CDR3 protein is CASSVSFWNEQFF. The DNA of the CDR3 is TGTGCCAGCAGCGTCAGTTTCTGGAATGAGCAGTTCTTC.

The CDR3 sequence is CAWSPGKKSPLHF. The CDR3 DNA reads as TGTGCCTGGAGTCCAGGGAAAAAATCACCCCTCCACTTT. The chain uses TRBV30 and TRBJ1-6, with D perhaps matching TRBD1 (5 bases). Germline CDR1 reads GTSNPN; CDR2 reads SVGIG (reference sequence). Between the trimmed V and J ends, which lost 2 bases and 10 bases, there was a span of 12 bases. The CDR3 extends over 13 amino acids. Combining the CDR3 with reference TRBV30 and TRBJ1-6 gives the whole variable domain SQTIHQWPATLVQPVGSPLSLECTVEGTSNPNLYWYRQAAGRGLQLLFYSVGIGQISSEVPQNLSASRPQDRQFILSSKKLLLSDSGFYLCAWSPGKKSPLHFGNGTRLTVT.

This CDR3 is CASGLVPGVVAQPQHF. The DNA of the CDR3 is TGTGCTAGTGGTTTGGTACCAGGGGTCGTCGCTCAGCCCCAGCATTTT. The V gene is TRBV12-5, the J gene TRBJ1-5, with D possibly TRBD1 on 6 matching bases. The V end lost 0 bases, the J end lost 6 bases, and 15 bases lay between the germline ends. Looked up from germline, CDR1 is LGHNT and CDR2 is FRNRAP. The CDR3 is made up of 16 amino acids. The variable domain in full, with the rest retrieved from reference TRBV12-5 and TRBJ1-5, is DARVTQTPRHKVTEMGQEVTMRCQPILGHNTVFWYRQTMMQGLELLAYFRNRAPLDDSGMPKDRFSAEMPDATLATLKIQPSEPRDSAVYFCASGLVPGVVAQPQHFGDGTRLSIL.

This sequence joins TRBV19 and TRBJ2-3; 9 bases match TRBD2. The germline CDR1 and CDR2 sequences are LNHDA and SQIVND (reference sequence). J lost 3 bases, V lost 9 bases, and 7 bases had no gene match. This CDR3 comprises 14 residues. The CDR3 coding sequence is TGTGCCAGCAGGCGGGGGGGCCGAACAGATACGCAGTATTTT. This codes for CASRRGGRTDTQYF.

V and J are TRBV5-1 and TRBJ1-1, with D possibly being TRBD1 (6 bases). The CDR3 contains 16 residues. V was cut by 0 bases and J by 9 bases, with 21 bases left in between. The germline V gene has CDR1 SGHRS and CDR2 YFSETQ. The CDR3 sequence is CASSLGGGDTPAKAFF. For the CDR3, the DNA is TGCGCCAGCAGCTTGGGGGGTGGGGACACCCCGGCAAAAGCTTTCTTT. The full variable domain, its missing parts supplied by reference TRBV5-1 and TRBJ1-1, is KAGVTQTPRYLIKTRGQQVTLSCSPISGHRSVSWYQQTPGQGLQFLFEYFSETQRNKGNFPGRFSGRQFSNSRSEMNVSTLELGDSALYLCASSLGGGDTPAKAFFGQGTRLTVV.

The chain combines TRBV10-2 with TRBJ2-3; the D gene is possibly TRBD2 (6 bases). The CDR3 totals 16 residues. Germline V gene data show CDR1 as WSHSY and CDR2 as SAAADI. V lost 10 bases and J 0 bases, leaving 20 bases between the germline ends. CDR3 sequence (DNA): TGCGCCACCGGAGGGACTGAACTAAGGAGCACAGATACGCAGTATTTT. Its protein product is CATGGTELRSTDTQYF.